This is a list of T cell receptor beta chains from one sample in a study of OX40 agonist ivuxolimab in advanced cancers. The data were produced by immunoSEQ multiplex PCR, yet TCRdb's version contains in-frame clones alone and is incomplete. The sample consists of roughly 53,000 clones, approximately 84% of them appearing once. This specimen was CD4+ or CD8+ T cells sorted from blood, taken in a trial of the OX40 agonist ivuxolimab. The receptors come from an adult with an advanced solid tumor such as melanoma, head and neck, liver or kidney cancer. CDR3s include the opening cysteine and the closing phenylalanine or tryptophan. The D gene is left open where the match is weak. Rows give clone size only sometimes, using once, few, many, or a class for an expanded clone.

D	V	J	size	DNA	CDR3
NA	TRBV5-5	TRBJ1-4	NA	TGTGCCAGCAGCTTGGGGGGCGCGGATGAAAAACTGTTTTTT	CASSLGGADEKLFF
NA	TRBV18	TRBJ1-2	few	TGTGCCAGCTCACGACCGCCCGACTATGGCTACACCTTC	CASSRPPDYGYTF
TRBD1	TRBV6-5	TRBJ2-7	NA	TGTGCCAGCAGTTACTTACCAGGGGGCATCTACGAGCAGTACTTC	CASSYLPGGIYEQYF
NA	TRBV14	TRBJ1-2	NA	TGTGCCAGCAGCCGGATAGAATCGACAGACCTAGCCGTCTTC	CASSRIESTDLAVF
NA	TRBV4-1	TRBJ1-6	NA	TGCGCCAGCAGCCAAACGCCCGACAGTGATTCACCCCTCCACTTT	CASSQTPDSDSPLHF
NA	TRBV4-1	TRBJ1-1	NA	TGCGCCAGCAGCCACCCCGGTTTTGCGACGGCGAACACTGAAGCTTTCTTT	CASSHPGFATANTEAFF
TRBD2	TRBV28	TRBJ2-7	once	TGTGCCAGCTCGAACGGGCCCGGGACTAGCGAAGCCTACGAGCAGTACTTC	CASSNGPGTSEAYEQYF
NA	TRBV4-2	TRBJ1-2	medium-sized	TGTGCCAGCAGCCATGAAGGAAGCATAGTCTATGGCTACACCTTC	CASSHEGSIVYGYTF
NA	TRBV2	TRBJ2-3	NA	TGTGCCAGGGAACAAGCAGATACGCAGTATTTT	CAREQADTQYF
TRBD1	TRBV7-9	TRBJ1-1	NA	TGTGCCAGCAGCTTAGTGGGGACAGGCTACATGAACACTGAAGCTTTCTTT	CASSLVGTGYMNTEAFF
NA	TRBV28	TRBJ2-3	NA	TGTGCCAGCAGTCCCCGGTTAGGGTTGAGCACAGATACGCAGTATTTT	CASSPRLGLSTDTQYF
NA	TRBV14	TRBJ1-1	NA	TGTGCCAGCAGCCGACTCAGGCGGGAAGCTTTCTTT	CASSRLRREAFF
NA	TRBV30	TRBJ1-2	NA	TGTGCTTACCTTTCGACCCGCCGCTATGGCTACACCTTC	CAYLSTRRYGYTF